The 17 T cell receptor beta chains in this list originate from one sample, sequenced in a study of OX40 agonist ivuxolimab in advanced cancers. Assay used: immunoSEQ multiplex PCR; TCRdb lists only in-frame clones, some missing. This sample has 55,000 to 70,000 clones; approximately 87% occur once, and the top ten carry over 2%. Here the sequenced sample was CD4+ or CD8+ T cells sorted from blood, taken in a trial of the OX40 agonist ivuxolimab. These TCRs come from an adult with an advanced solid tumor such as melanoma, head and neck, liver or kidney cancer.

At least ten counts were recorded for this clone. J is TRBJ1-1 and V is TRBV28; D unclear. V was trimmed by 6 bases and J by 0 bases, leaving 5 bases between them. The germline V gene has CDR1 MDHEN and CDR2 SYDVKM. This CDR3 is built from 12 residues. DNA of the CDR3: TGTGCCAGCAGCCTAGTGAACACTGAAGCTTTCTTT. Its protein is CASSLVNTEAFF.

The rearrangement links TRBV7-8 to TRBJ1-5; D perhaps matches TRBD1 (6 bases). Looked up from germline, CDR1 is SGHVS and CDR2 is FQNEAQ. V lost 5 bases and J lost 4, with 15 bases in between. The CDR3 sequence is 15 residues long. This CDR3 reads CASSRTGKPNQPQHF. The CDR3 DNA reads TGTGCCAGCAGCCGAACAGGGAAACCTAATCAGCCCCAGCATTTT.

V is TRBV19 and J is TRBJ1-1; 10 bases agree with TRBD1. The CDR3 has 13 residues. Germline trimming cut 5 bases from V and 5 bases from J; bases unmatched to any gene: 2. Germline V lookup: CDR1 LNHDA, CDR2 SQIVND (reference sequence). CDR3 in amino acids: CASSGQGGTEAFF. CDR3 coding DNA: TGTGCCAGTAGTGGACAGGGGGGAACTGAAGCTTTCTTT. The whole variable domain, remainder taken from reference TRBV19 and TRBJ1-1, is DGGITQSPKYLFRKEGQNVTLSCEQNLNHDAMYWYRQDPGQGLRLIYYSQIVNDFQKGDIAEGYSVSREKKESFPLTVTSAQKNPTAFYLCASSGQGGTEAFFGQGTRLTVV.

This clone has just a few counts. This chain joins TRBV5-8 and TRBJ2-1; 8 bases are shared with TRBD1. V shed 5 bases, J shed 0 bases, and the junction held 4 bases outside the gene matches. CDR1 and CDR2 (germline): SGHTS, YDEGEE. The CDR3 totals 15 residues. In DNA form, the CDR3 reads TGTGCCAGCAGTCGGCAGGGGGCCTCCTACAATGAGCAGTTCTTC. Protein: CASSRQGASYNEQFF.

The V gene is TRBV15, the J gene TRBJ2-1, with D tentatively TRBD2 (6 bases). The CDR3 covers 16 residues. The germline V gene encodes CDR1 LNHNV and CDR2 YYDKDF (reference sequence). V lost 3 bases to trimming and J lost 3 bases, with 15 bases between them. CDR3 sequence reads: CATSRGGRGVYNEQFF. CDR3 in DNA: TGTGCCACCAGCAGGGGAGGACGTGGGGTCTACAATGAGCAGTTCTTC.

The chain recombines TRBV28 with TRBJ2-2; unclear D gene. V was trimmed by 2 bases and J by 5 bases, leaving 12 bases between them. This CDR3 is built from 15 residues. Germline V CDR1 and CDR2: MDHEN, SYDVKM. As DNA, the CDR3 is TGTGCCAGCAGTTTAATGGGCCGATTTACCGGGGAGCTGTTTTTT. Its translation: CASSLMGRFTGELFF. Drawing the rest from reference TRBV28 and TRBJ2-2, the complete variable domain is DVKVTQSSRYLVKRTGEKVFLECVQDMDHENMFWYRQDPGLGLRLIYFSYDVKMKEKGDIPEGYSVSREKKERFSLILESASTNQTSMYLCASSLMGRFTGELFFGEGSRLTVL.

The chain joins TRBV29-1 to TRBJ2-3, with 9 bases identical to TRBD1. CDR3 length: 15 amino acids. Per the germline V gene, CDR1 is SQVTM and CDR2 is ANQGSEA. Trimming at V came to 7 bases and at J to 9 bases, leaving 17 bases not matched to a gene. This chain's CDR3 is CSGAGTGTGPDTQYF. DNA of the CDR3: TGCAGCGGTGCCGGGACAGGGACAGGTCCGGACACGCAGTATTTT.

This chain joins TRBV7-2 and TRBJ1-4; D gene unclear. The ends were cut back, 5 bases at V and 6 bases at J, with 10 bases in the middle. Germline assignment: CDR1 SGHTA and CDR2 FQGNSA. The CDR3 is 13 amino acids. The CDR3 here is CASSGRTDEKLFF. The CDR3 nucleotides are TGTGCCAGCAGCGGGCGGACGGATGAAAAACTGTTTTTT.

The gene calls are TRBV14 and TRBJ2-7; D possibly corresponds to TRBD2 (5 bases). The CDR3 spans 12 residues. Germline CDR1 SGHDN, CDR2 FVKESK. V lost 0 bases to trimming and J lost 6 bases, with 6 bases between them. In DNA form, the CDR3 reads TGTGCCAGCAGCCAAGATCGGGGCGAGCAGTACTTC. This sequence encodes CASSQDRGEQYF.

This sequence joins TRBV11-3 and TRBJ1-3; D not certain. Trimming pared 1 base from V and 0 bases from J, leaving 4 bases between. The CDR3 contains 14 residues. Germline assignment: CDR1 SGHNT and CDR2 YENEEA. The CDR3 coding sequence is TGTGCCAGCAGCTTAGGGAGCTCTGGAAACACCATATATTTT. Its translation: CASSLGSSGNTIYF.

The chain has TRBV21-1 and TRBJ2-6; TRBD2, as called in the table, went unchecked against the DNA. TRBV21-1 is reported as a pseudogene. CDR3 size: 15 residues. The CDR3 DNA is TGTGCCACCAAAAAAGTGCGATCTGGGGCCAACGTCCTGACTTTC. The encoded protein is CATKKVRSGANVLTF.

This rearrangement joins TRBV2 to TRBJ2-3; 9 bases fit TRBD1. Trimming took 8 bases from V and 3 from J; bases not matched to a gene: 9. Germline V gene sequence: CDR1 SNHLY, CDR2 FYNNEI. This CDR3 is 15 amino acids long. This CDR3 is CASLLMGQGTDTQYF. The DNA for the CDR3 is TGTGCCAGCCTCCTCATGGGACAGGGAACAGATACGCAGTATTTT.

The chain couples TRBV9 to TRBJ1-3; 9 bases map to TRBD1. Per germline, CDR1 SGDLS and CDR2 YYNGEE. Unmatched junction bases numbered 5, after V lost 5 bases and J lost 5 bases. The CDR3 spans 14 residues. In DNA, the CDR3 is TGTGCCAGCAGTACGGGACAGGGAAGAAACACCATATATTTT. Translated, it gives CASSTGQGRNTIYF.

Remarks on this clone: At the DNA level, this CDR3 is encoded by other sequences in the same sample as well. This chain joins TRBV7-9 and TRBJ1-6, with D perhaps matching TRBD1 (6 bases). This CDR3 spans 14 amino acids. Germline V CDR1 and CDR2: SEHNR, FQNEAQ (reference sequence). V dropped 0 bases and J dropped 9 bases, with 9 bases sitting between them. In nucleotides, the CDR3 is TGTGCCAGCAGCTTAGCAGCCAGGGGTTCACCCCTCCACTTT. Protein sequence: CASSLAARGSPLHF.

This chain connects TRBV30 to TRBJ2-3, with 12 bases matching TRBD2. CDR3 length: 17 residues. Losses at the gene ends were 4 bases for V and 3 bases for J; bases not matched to a gene: 11. Germline CDR1 GTSNPN, CDR2 SVGIG (reference sequence). The CDR3 coding sequence is TGTGCCTGGACGGAACTAGCGGGAGGAGGGAGGACAGATACGCAGTATTTT. Its protein product is CAWTELAGGGRTDTQYF. The whole variable domain, remainder taken from reference TRBV30 and TRBJ2-3, is SQTIHQWPATLVQPVGSPLSLECTVEGTSNPNLYWYRQAAGRGLQLLFYSVGIGQISSEVPQNLSASRPQDRQFILSSKKLLLSDSGFYLCAWTELAGGGRTDTQYFGPGTRLTVL.

In DNA form, the CDR3 reads TGCGCCAGCAGTCAATCGGACTCTGGAAACACCATATATTTT. Translating it yields CASSQSDSGNTIYF. The rearrangement links TRBV23-1 to TRBJ1-3; D remains ambiguous. TRBV23-1 is an ORF for which the function is uncertain. The CDR3 runs 14 residues. V dropped 0 bases and J dropped 0 bases, with 3 bases sitting between them.

This rearrangement joins TRBV7-2 to TRBJ2-1, with 10 bases aligning to TRBD1. With 5 bases clipped from V and 5 bases from J, the junction kept 6 bases outside the gene matches. The CDR3 covers 15 residues. Germline V gives CDR1 SGHTA, CDR2 FQGNSA. CDR3 loop: CASSPDRGSHNEQFF. The CDR3 region has the DNA TGTGCCAGCAGCCCGGACAGGGGGTCCCACAATGAGCAGTTCTTC.